Listed below are T cell receptor beta chains from one sample, sequenced in a study of blood T cell repertoires in COVID-19. Assay used: immunoSEQ multiplex PCR; TCRdb lists only in-frame clones, some missing. Counted here are approximately 350,000 clones, around 90% occurring once; the ten biggest clones make up around 3.3%. Sequenced input: peripheral blood. The source of these receptors is a woman aged 18-29 years who had recovered from COVID-19. Both conserved end residues are trimmed from each CDR3. The order of the fields is V gene, J gene, CDR3 protein.

v_call: TRBV5-1; j_call: TRBJ2-3; cdr3_aa: ASSLASTDTQY
v_call: TRBV20-1; j_call: TRBJ1-5; cdr3_aa: SASGGMNQPQH
v_call: TRBV7-9; j_call: TRBJ1-2; cdr3_aa: ASSLTEYYGYT
v_call: TRBV14; j_call: TRBJ1-4; cdr3_aa: ASSLFRLREKLF
v_call: TRBV27; j_call: TRBJ1-1; cdr3_aa: ASSLSQGNTEAF
v_call: TRBV19; j_call: TRBJ1-4; cdr3_aa: ASNWGPTNGANEKLF
v_call: TRBV5-1; j_call: TRBJ1-1; cdr3_aa: ASSLGQGSTEAF
v_call: TRBV3-1/TRBV3-2; j_call: TRBJ2-1; cdr3_aa: ASSQDLAGIDYNEQF
v_call: TRBV18; j_call: TRBJ1-3; cdr3_aa: ASSPRAAGGSGNTIY
v_call: TRBV5-8; j_call: TRBJ2-1; cdr3_aa: ASSITGPGSGSSYNEQF
v_call: TRBV20-1; j_call: TRBJ1-1; cdr3_aa: SAIGQAEAF
v_call: TRBV6-2/TRBV6-3; j_call: TRBJ1-1; cdr3_aa: ASSRKFRWTGNTEAF
v_call: TRBV7-9; j_call: TRBJ1-3; cdr3_aa: ASSLSGNTIY
v_call: TRBV19; j_call: TRBJ2-1; cdr3_aa: ASTDYPGNEQF
v_call: TRBV7-9; j_call: TRBJ1-2; cdr3_aa: ASSSTRDRGGNYGYT
v_call: TRBV11-2; j_call: TRBJ2-1; cdr3_aa: ASSLLTSGFYNEQF
v_call: TRBV10-3; j_call: TRBJ2-1; cdr3_aa: AISERIAGTYNEQF
v_call: TRBV6-5; j_call: TRBJ1-1; cdr3_aa: ASSNTPGTSTEAF